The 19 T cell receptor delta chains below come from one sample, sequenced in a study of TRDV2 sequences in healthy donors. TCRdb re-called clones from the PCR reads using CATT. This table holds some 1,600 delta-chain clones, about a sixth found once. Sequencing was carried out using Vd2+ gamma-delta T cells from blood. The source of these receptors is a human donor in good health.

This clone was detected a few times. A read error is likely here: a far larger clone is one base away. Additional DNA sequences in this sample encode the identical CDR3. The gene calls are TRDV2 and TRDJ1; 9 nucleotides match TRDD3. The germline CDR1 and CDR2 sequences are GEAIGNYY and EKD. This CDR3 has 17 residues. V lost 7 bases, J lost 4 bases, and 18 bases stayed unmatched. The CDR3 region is CACDAVGDIQPNDKLIF. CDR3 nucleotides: TGTGCCTGCGACGCGGTGGGGGATATTCAACCGAACGATAAACTCATCTTT.

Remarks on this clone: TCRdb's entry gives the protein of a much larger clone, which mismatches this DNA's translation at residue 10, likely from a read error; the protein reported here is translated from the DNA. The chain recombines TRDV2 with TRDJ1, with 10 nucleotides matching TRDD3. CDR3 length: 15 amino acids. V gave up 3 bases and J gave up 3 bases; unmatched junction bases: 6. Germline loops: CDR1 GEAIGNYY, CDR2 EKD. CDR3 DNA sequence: TGTGCCTGTGACTCACTGGGGGATCTCTCCGATAAACTCATCTTT. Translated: CACDSLGDLSDKLIF.

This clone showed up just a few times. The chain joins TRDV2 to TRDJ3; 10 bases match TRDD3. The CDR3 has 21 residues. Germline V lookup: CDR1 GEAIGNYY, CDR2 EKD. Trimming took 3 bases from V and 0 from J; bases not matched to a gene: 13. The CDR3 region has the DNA TGTGCCTGTGACGCGATCTTACTGGGGGATGCGAGCTCCTGGGACACCCGACAGATGTTTTTC. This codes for CACDAILLGDASSWDTRQMFF.

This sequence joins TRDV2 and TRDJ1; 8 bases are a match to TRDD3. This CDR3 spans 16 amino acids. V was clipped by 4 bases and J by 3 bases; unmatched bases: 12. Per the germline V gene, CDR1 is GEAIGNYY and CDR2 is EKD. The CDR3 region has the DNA TGTGCCTGTGATCCCGTCGTGGGGGATCGGTCCGATAAACTCATCTTT. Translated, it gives CACDPVVGDRSDKLIF.

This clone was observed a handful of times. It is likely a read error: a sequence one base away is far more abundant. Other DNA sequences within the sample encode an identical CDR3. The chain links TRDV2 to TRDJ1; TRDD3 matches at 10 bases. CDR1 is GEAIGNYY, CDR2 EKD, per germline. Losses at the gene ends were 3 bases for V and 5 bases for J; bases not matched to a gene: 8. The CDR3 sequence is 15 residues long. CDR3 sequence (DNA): TGTGCCTGTGACTCACTGGGGGATCTCACTGATAAACTCATCTTT. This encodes CACDSLGDLTDKLIF.

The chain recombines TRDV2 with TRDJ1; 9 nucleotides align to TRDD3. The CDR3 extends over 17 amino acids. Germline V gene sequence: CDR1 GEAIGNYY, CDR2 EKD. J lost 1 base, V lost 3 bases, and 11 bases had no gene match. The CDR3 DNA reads TGTGCCTGTGACCCCGTCGGTACTGGGGGACCCACCGATAAACTCATCTTT. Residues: CACDPVGTGGPTDKLIF.

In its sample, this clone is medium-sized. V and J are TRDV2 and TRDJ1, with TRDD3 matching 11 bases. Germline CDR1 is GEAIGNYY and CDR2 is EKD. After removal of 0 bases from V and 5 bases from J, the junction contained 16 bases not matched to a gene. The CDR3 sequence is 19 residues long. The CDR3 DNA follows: TGTGCCTGTGACACCTTGTCGGTGGGGGATACGCGTATTACGGATAAACTCATCTTT. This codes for CACDTLSVGDTRITDKLIF.

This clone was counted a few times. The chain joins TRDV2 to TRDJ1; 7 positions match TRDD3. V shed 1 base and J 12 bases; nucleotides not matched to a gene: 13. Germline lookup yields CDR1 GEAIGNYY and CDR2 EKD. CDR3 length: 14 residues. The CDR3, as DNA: TGTGCCTGTGACACTCTGCGTCAGACTGGGGAGATCATCTTT. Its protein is CACDTLRQTGEIIF.

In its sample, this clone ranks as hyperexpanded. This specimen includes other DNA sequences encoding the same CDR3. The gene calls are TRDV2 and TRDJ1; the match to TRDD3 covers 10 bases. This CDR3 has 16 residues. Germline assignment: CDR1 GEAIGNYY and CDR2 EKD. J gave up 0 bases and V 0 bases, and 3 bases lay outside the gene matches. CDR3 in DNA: TGTGCCTGTGACACCCTGGGGGATAGGGACACCGATAAACTCATCTTT. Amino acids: CACDTLGDRDTDKLIF.

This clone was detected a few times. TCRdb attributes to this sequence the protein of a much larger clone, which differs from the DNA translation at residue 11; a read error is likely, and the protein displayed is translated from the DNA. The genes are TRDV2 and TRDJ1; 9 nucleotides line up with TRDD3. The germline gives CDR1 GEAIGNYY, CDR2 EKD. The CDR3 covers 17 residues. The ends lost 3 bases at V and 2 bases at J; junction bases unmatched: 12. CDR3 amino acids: CACDGLLGESATDKLIF. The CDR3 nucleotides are TGTGCCTGTGACGGGCTACTGGGGGAATCGGCGACCGATAAACTCATCTTT.

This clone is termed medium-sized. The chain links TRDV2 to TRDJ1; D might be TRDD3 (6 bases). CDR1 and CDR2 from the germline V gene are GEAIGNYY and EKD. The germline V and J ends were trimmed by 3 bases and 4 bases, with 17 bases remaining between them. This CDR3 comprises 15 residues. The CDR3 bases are TGTGCCTGTGACCCACTGGGAGACGGAATCGATAAACTCATCTTT. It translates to CACDPLGDGIDKLIF.

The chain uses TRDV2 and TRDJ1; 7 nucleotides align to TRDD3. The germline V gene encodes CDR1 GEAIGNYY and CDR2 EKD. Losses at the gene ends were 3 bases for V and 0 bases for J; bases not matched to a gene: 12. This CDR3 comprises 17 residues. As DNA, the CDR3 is TGTGCCTGTGACCCGCTGGCTGGGGATAGGGACACCGATAAACTCATCTTT. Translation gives CACDPLAGDRDTDKLIF.

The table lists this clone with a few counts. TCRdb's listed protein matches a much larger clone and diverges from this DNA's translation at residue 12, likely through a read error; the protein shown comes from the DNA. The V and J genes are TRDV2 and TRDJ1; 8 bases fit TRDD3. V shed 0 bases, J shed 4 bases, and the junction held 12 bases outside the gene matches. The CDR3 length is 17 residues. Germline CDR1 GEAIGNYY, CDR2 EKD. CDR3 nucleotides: TGTGCCTGTGACACCGTTCAGCTGGGGGAGAACATCGATAAACTCATCTTT. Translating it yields CACDTVQLGENIDKLIF.

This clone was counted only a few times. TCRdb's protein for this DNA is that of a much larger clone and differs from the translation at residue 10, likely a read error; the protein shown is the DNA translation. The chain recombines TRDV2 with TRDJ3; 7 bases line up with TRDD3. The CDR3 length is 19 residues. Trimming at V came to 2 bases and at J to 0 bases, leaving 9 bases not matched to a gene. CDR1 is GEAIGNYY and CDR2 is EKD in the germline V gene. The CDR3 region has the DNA TGTGCCTGTGACATGGCTGGGGGTTCTAGCTCCTGGGACACCCGACAGATGTTTTTC. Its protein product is CACDMAGGSSSWDTRQMFF.

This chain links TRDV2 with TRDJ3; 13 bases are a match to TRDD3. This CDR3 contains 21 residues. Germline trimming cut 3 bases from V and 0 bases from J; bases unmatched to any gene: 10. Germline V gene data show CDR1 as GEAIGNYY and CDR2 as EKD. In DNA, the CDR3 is TGTGCCTGTGACCCGGTTTTACTGGGGGATACGGTCTCCTGGGACACCCGACAGATGTTTTTC. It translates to CACDPVLLGDTVSWDTRQMFF.

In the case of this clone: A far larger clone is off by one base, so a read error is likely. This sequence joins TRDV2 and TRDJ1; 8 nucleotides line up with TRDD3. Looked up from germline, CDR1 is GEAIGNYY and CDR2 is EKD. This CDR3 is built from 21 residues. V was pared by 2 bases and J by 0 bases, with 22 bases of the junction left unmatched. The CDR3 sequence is CACDKLGLLGVHSGDTDKLIF. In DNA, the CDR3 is TGTGCCTGTGACAAGCTTGGTCTACTGGGGGTCCACTCCGGCGACACCGATAAACTCATCTTT.

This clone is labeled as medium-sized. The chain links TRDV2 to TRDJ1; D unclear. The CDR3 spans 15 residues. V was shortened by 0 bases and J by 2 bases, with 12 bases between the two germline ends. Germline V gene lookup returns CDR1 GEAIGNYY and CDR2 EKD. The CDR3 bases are TGTGCCTGTGACACCGCTAGTCCGAAAACCGATAAACTCATCTTT. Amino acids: CACDTASPKTDKLIF.

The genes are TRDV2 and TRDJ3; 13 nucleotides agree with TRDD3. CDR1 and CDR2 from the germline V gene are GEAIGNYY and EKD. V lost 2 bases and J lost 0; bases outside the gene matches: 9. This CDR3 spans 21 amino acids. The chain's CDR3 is CACDNVVLGDTVSWDTRQMFF. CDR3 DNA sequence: TGTGCCTGTGACAACGTGGTACTGGGGGATACGGTCTCCTGGGACACCCGACAGATGTTTTTC.

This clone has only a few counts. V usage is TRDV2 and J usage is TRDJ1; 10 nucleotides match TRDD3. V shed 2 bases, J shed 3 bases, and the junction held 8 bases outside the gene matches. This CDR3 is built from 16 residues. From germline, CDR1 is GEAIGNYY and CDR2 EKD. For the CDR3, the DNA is TGTGCCTGTGACATGGGGGATACCCAGTCCGCCGATAAACTCATCTTT. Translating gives CACDMGDTQSADKLIF.